Sequencing of this T cell receptor beta chain was carried out in a study of blood T cell repertoires in COVID-19. In the study overall: Collection of acute and convalescent COVID-19 samples took place in the United States, Italy and Spain. PBMCs, B-cell-depleted T cells, or T cells provided the cDNA or gDNA that made up the material.

As handled by the study authors: How many nucleated cells were present was estimated from reference gene primer amplification. The repertoire was sequenced with immunoSEQ multiplex PCR; TCRdb's copy has only in-frame clones and lacks some. The V and J calls and clone size are taken from that table; D and trimming were inferred from the DNA. Here the sample spans some 120,000 clones, about four fifths being singletons. The CDR3 loop spans 14 amino acids. V shed 4 bases, J shed 6 bases, and the junction held 9 bases outside the gene matches. CDR1 and CDR2 from the germline V gene are SGHRS and YFSETQ. The clonotype was recovered from a man in his 60s with acute or convalescent COVID-19. Source material: peripheral blood. The chain carries TRBV5-1 and TRBJ2-7, with TRBD1 matching 8 bases. The CDR3 nucleotides read TGCGCCAGCAGCGACCGGACAGGGATCAGCGAGCAGTACTTC. Residues: CASSDRTGISEQYF.